These 15 T cell receptor beta chains were sequenced from one sample in a study of blood T cell repertoires in COVID-19. Produced via immunoSEQ multiplex PCR; TCRdb's table is partial and in-frame only. The sample holds around 220,000 clones, 90% seen once. Sequencing was done on a sample of PBMCs or T cells enriched from blood (not recorded which). The receptors stem from a young man who had been exposed to COVID-19.

V usage is TRBV9 and J usage is TRBJ2-5; tentative D call: TRBD2 (7 bases). The CDR3 covers 17 residues. Germline V gives CDR1 SGDLS, CDR2 YYNGEE. The V end was cut by 3 bases, the J end by 5 bases, with 23 bases between. This CDR3 is CASSATQTRGAYETQYF. The CDR3 region has the DNA TGTGCCAGCAGCGCAACACAAACCCGGGGGGCGTATGAGACCCAGTACTTC.

DNA of the CDR3: TGTGCCAGCAGCAAAGGCCCAGGGATAGGCTCCTACGAGCAGTACTTC. Translating it yields CASSKGPGIGSYEQYF. The chain links TRBV21-1 to TRBJ2-7; no DNA check was done on the table's D call, TRBD1. TRBV21-1 represents a pseudogene. This CDR3 spans 16 amino acids.

V and J are TRBV20-1 and TRBJ2-7; D possibly corresponds to TRBD1 (5 bases). Trimming cost V 3 bases and J 7 bases, with 10 bases left between them. This CDR3 has 11 amino acids. The germline gives CDR1 DFQATT, CDR2 SNEGSKA (reference sequence). The CDR3 here is CSASRGWEQYF. As DNA, the CDR3 is TGCAGTGCTAGTAGGGGTTGGGAGCAGTACTTC.

The V gene is TRBV27, the J gene TRBJ2-3, with 12 bases lining up with TRBD1. The CDR3 is 18 residues long. Unmatched junction bases numbered 10, after V lost 2 bases and J lost 4 bases. The germline CDR1 and CDR2 sequences are MNHEY and SMNVEV (reference sequence). CDR3 sequence reads: CASSLGAGQGAIADTQYF. Here the CDR3 DNA reads TGTGCCAGCAGTTTAGGGGCGGGACAGGGGGCCATCGCAGATACGCAGTATTTT.

The rearrangement links TRBV14 to TRBJ2-7; D is perhaps TRBD1 (6 bases). The germline V and J ends were trimmed by 5 bases and 0 bases, with 29 bases remaining between them. The CDR3 length is 20 residues. Germline V gene sequence: CDR1 SGHDN, CDR2 FVKESK. The CDR3 region has the DNA TGTGCCAGCAGCTCCCCAACCGTCGGGACAAGGGTAAAGGCCTCCTACGAGCAGTACTTC. Translating it yields CASSSPTVGTRVKASYEQYF.

The chain has TRBV12-5 and TRBJ1-2; the D gene is possibly TRBD1 (5 bases). Germline V gene lookup returns CDR1 LGHNT and CDR2 FRNRAP. The CDR3 contains 16 residues. V was pared by 5 bases and J by 7 bases, with 23 bases between. The CDR3 sequence: CASGTPRQFGLLGYTF. As DNA, the CDR3 is TGTGCTAGTGGTACCCCACGACAGTTTGGGCTCCTTGGCTACACCTTC.

This clone was seen just once. This chain links TRBV5-5 with TRBJ1-3; 9 bases are a match to TRBD1. The CDR3 totals 15 residues. V lost 4 bases, J lost 7 bases, and 9 bases stayed unmatched. CDR1 is SGHKS and CDR2 is YYEKEE in the germline V gene (reference sequence). The chain's CDR3 is CASSRWTGEANTIYF. In nucleotides, the CDR3 is TGTGCCAGCAGCCGCTGGACAGGGGAGGCCAACACCATATATTTT.

This clone was found a few times. CDR3 coding DNA: TGTGCCAGCAGTGACCGGGACAACACAGATACGCAGTATTTT. It is translated as CASSDRDNTDTQYF. The V gene is TRBV6-4, the J gene TRBJ2-3; possibly TRBD1 for D (6 bases). This CDR3 region has 14 residues. Germline V gene sequence: CDR1 MRHNA, CDR2 SNTAGT. Trimming left V 2 bases short and J 2 bases short, with 8 bases between.

This chain uses TRBV9 with TRBJ2-6; D is possibly TRBD2 (7 bases). V was pared by 1 base and J by 3 bases, with 11 bases between. Looked up from germline, CDR1 is SGDLS and CDR2 is YYNGEE. This CDR3 has 16 residues. The CDR3 region has the DNA TGTGCCAGCAGCGTACGGGGGGCTAGTGGGGCCAACGTCCTGACTTTC. This translates into CASSVRGASGANVLTF.

This clone was seen just once. V is TRBV2 and J is TRBJ2-1; TRBD1 agrees at 7 bases. Germline V gene lookup returns CDR1 SNHLY and CDR2 FYNNEI. The V gene end was trimmed by 8 bases and the J gene end by 9 bases; junction bases not matched to a gene: 16. The CDR3 sequence is 15 residues long. CDR3 sequence (DNA): TGTGCCAGCTTGGTGGTCCGGGACCCAGGGGGTGAGCAGTTCTTC. Its translation is CASLVVRDPGGEQFF.

This clone was recorded once. The rearrangement links TRBV2 to TRBJ2-7; 7 bases line up with TRBD1. The ends lost 8 bases at V and 2 bases at J; junction bases unmatched: 3. Germline V lookup: CDR1 SNHLY, CDR2 FYNNEI. The CDR3 is 12 amino acids. In DNA, the CDR3 is TGTGCCAGCTTTACAGGGGCCTACGAGCAGTACTTC. It encodes CASFTGAYEQYF.

This chain links TRBV5-1 with TRBJ2-3; 11 bases align to TRBD2. This CDR3 has 17 amino acids. Unmatched junction bases numbered 12, after V lost 7 bases and J lost 2 bases. Germline lookup yields CDR1 SGHRS and CDR2 YFSETQ. DNA for the CDR3: TGCGCCAGCGGAAGGACGGGGACTAGCGGTCCCACAGATACGCAGTATTTT. Its protein product is CASGRTGTSGPTDTQYF. The entire variable domain, with the rest obtained from reference TRBV5-1 and TRBJ2-3, is as follows: KAGVTQTPRYLIKTRGQQVTLSCSPISGHRSVSWYQQTPGQGLQFLFEYFSETQRNKGNFPGRFSGRQFSNSRSEMNVSTLELGDSALYLCASGRTGTSGPTDTQYFGPGTRLTVL.

The J gene is TRBJ1-1, the V gene TRBV7-9; D gene ambiguous. CDR1 SEHNR and CDR2 FQNEAQ come from the germline V gene (reference sequence). This CDR3 spans 9 amino acids. V lost 5 bases and J lost 11, with 6 bases in between. Here the CDR3 DNA reads TGTGCCAGCAGCGTCAGGGCTTTCTTT. The encoded protein is CASSVRAFF. The full variable domain, in which reference TRBV7-9 and TRBJ1-1 provide the parts outside the CDR3, is DTGVSQNPRHKITKRGQNVTFRCDPISEHNRLYWYRQTLGQGPEFLTYFQNEAQLEKSRLLSDRFSAERPKGSFSTLEIQRTEQGDSAMYLCASSVRAFFGQGTRLTVV.

This clone was seen once. This chain links TRBV11-2 with TRBJ1-1; D is perhaps TRBD1 (6 bases). The CDR3 totals 13 residues. Germline V gene sequence: CDR1 SGHAT, CDR2 FQNNGV. V was trimmed by 3 bases and J by 3 bases, leaving 8 bases between them. Here the CDR3 reads CASSFSGDTEAFF. CDR3 nucleotide sequence: TGTGCCAGCAGCTTTTCAGGGGACACTGAAGCTTTCTTT.

J is TRBJ2-7 and V is TRBV27; 8 positions match TRBD2. Losses at the gene ends were 6 bases for V and 6 bases for J; bases not matched to a gene: 16. CDR3 size: 16 residues. Germline V lookup: CDR1 MNHEY, CDR2 SMNVEV (reference sequence). The CDR3 DNA is TGTGCCAGCAGCACTAATCCGGGACTAGAGCTTTCCGAGCAGTACTTC. It translates to CASSTNPGLELSEQYF.